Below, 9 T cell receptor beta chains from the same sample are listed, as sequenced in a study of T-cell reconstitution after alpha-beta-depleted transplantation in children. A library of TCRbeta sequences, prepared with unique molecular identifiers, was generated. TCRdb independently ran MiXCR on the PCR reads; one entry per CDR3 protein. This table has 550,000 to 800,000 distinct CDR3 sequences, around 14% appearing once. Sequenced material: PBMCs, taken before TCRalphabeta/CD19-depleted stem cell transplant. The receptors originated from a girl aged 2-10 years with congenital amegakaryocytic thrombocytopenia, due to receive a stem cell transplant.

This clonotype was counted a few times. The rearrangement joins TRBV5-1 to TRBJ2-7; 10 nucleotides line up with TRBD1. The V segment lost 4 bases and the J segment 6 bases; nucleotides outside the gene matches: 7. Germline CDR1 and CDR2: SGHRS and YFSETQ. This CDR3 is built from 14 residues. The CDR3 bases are TGCGCCAGCAGCACCGACAGGGGGCAAGGCGAGCAGTACTTC. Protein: CASSTDRGQGEQYF.

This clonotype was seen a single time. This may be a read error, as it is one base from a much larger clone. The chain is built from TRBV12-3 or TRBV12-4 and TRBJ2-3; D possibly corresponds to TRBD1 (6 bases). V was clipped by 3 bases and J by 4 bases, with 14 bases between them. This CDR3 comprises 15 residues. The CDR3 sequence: CASSFWTEVADTQYF. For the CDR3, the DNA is TGTGCCAGCAGTTTTTGGACAGAAGTTGCAGATACGCAGTATTTT.

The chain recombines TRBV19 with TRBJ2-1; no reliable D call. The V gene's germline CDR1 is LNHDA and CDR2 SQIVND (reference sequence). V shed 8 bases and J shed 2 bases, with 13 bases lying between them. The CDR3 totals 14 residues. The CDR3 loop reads CASRPARTYNEQFF. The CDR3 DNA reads TGTGCCAGTCGCCCGGCAAGAACCTACAATGAGCAGTTCTTC.

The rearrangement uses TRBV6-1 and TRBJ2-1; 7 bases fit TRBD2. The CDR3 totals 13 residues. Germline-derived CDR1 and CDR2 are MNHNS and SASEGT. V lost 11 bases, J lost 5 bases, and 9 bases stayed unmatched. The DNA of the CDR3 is TGTGCCGTAACTTCTAGCGGCGACAATGAGCAGTTCTTC. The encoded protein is CAVTSSGDNEQFF.

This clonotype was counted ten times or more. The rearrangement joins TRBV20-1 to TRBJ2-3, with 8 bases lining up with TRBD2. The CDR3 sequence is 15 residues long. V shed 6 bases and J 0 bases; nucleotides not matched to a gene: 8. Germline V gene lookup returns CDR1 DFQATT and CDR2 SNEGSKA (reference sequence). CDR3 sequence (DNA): TGCAGTGCCAAAACGACTAGCGCGAGCACAGATACGCAGTATTTT. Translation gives CSAKTTSASTDTQYF.

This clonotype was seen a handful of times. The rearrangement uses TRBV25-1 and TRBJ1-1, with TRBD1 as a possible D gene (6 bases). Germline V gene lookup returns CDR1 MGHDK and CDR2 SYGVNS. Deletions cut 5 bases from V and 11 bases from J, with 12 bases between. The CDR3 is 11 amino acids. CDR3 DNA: TGTGCCAGCAGTCGGGGGGCAGGGGCTTTCTTT. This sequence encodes CASSRGAGAFF. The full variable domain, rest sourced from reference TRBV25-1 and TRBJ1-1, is EADIYQTPRYLVIGTGKKITLECSQTMGHDKMYWYQQDPGMELHLIHYSYGVNSTEKGDLSSESTVSRIRTEHFPLTLESARPSHTSQYLCASSRGAGAFFGQGTRLTVV.

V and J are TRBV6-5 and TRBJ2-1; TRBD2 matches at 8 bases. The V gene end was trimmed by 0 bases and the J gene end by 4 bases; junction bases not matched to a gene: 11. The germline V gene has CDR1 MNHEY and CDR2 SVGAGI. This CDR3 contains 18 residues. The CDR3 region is CASSYSWGLAGVYNEQFF. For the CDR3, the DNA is TGTGCCAGCAGTTACTCTTGGGGGCTAGCGGGCGTTTACAATGAGCAGTTCTTC.

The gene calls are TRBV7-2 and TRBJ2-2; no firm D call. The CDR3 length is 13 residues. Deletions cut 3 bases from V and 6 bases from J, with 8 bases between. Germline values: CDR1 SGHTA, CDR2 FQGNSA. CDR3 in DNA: TGTGCCAGCAGCTTCACCATGGCCGGGGAGCTGTTTTTT. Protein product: CASSFTMAGELFF.

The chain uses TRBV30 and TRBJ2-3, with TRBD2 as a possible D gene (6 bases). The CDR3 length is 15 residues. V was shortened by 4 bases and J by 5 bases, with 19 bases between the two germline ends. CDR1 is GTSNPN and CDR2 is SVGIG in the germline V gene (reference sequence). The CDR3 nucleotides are TGTGCCTGGATGGTGGCGGGGATACCTCGAGATACGCAGTATTTT. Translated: CAWMVAGIPRDTQYF.